This T cell receptor (beta chain) originates from a study of post-analysis software for immune sequencing data. CDR1 is MNHNY, CDR2 SVGAGI, per germline (reference sequence). Between the trimmed V and J ends, which lost 8 bases and 7 bases, there was a span of 6 bases. The CDR3 is 9 residues long. Study-wide results and caveats: Controls showed lower frequencies than patients for five or six TRBV segments, and TRBV5-6, TRBV5-1 and TRBV20-1 were among these.

This clonotype was seen just once. The antigen is not known. It may be a read error: a sequence one base away is much more abundant. TCR beta cDNA libraries had unique molecular identifiers. The source material, about 0.9 to 10 million T cells, gave rise to roughly 0.5 million cDNA molecules. TCRdb redid the calling of the PCR reads with MiXCR, one entry per CDR3 protein. Of 150,000 to 200,000 distinct CDR3 sequences in the sample, around 28% were seen once. This TCR was recovered from a girl between 5 and 17 years old with multiple sclerosis. The chain recombines TRBV6-6 with TRBJ2-7; D gene ambiguous. Sequenced: blood. The CDR3: CASGNEQYF. CDR3 DNA: TGTGCCAGCGGAAATGAGCAGTACTTC.